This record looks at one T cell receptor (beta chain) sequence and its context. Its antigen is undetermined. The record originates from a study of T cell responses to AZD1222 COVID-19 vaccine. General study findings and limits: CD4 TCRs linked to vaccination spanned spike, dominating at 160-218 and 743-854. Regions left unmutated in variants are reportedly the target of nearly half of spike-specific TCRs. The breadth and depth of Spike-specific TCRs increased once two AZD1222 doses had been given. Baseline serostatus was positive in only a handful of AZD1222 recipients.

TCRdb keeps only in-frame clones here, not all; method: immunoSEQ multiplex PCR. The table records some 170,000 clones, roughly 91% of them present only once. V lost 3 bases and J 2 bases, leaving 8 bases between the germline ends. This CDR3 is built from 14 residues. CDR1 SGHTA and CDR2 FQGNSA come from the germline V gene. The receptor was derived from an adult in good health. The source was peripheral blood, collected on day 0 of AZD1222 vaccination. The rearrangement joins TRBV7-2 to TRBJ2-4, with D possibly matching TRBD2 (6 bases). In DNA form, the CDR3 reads TGTGCCAGCAGCTTGGGGGGTTCCAAAAACATTCAGTACTTC. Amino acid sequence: CASSLGGSKNIQYF.